Listed below are T cell receptor beta chains from one sample, sequenced in a study of blood T cell repertoires in COVID-19. Data came from immunoSEQ multiplex PCR; TCRdb stores just in-frame clones and leaves some out. This table has 250,000 or so clones, about 86% appearing once. Source material: peripheral blood. These receptors were taken from a man older than 75 with acute or convalescent COVID-19. The CDR3 runs from the conserved cysteine through the conserved F or W. A D gene is named only where the DNA matches it firmly.

d_gene: TRBD1
v_gene: TRBV4-3
j_gene: TRBJ2-2
len: 16
CDR3nt: TGCGCCAGCAGCCAAAACCGGGACAGAAACACCGGGGAGCTGTTTTTT
CDR3aa: CASSQNRDRNTGELFF

d_gene: TRBD2
v_gene: TRBV6-1
j_gene: TRBJ2-3
len: 18
CDR3nt: TGTGCCAGCAGTGAAGCGAGAATAGCGGGAGGGATCACAGATACGCAGTATTTT
CDR3aa: CASSEARIAGGITDTQYF

d_gene: TRBD2
v_gene: TRBV3-1/TRBV3-2
j_gene: TRBJ2-1
len: 15
CDR3nt: TGTGCCAGCAGCCCGCGGACTAGCGCATACAATGAGCAGTTCTTC
CDR3aa: CASSPRTSAYNEQFF

d_gene: -
v_gene: TRBV28
j_gene: TRBJ1-2
len: 16
CDR3nt: TGTGCCAGCAGTTCCCAAGGCCGGGCAGCGGGCTATGGCTACACCTTC
CDR3aa: CASSSQGRAAGYGYTF

d_gene: -
v_gene: TRBV9
j_gene: TRBJ1-6
len: 14
CDR3nt: TGTGCCAGCAGCGTAGAGGGGGTGGGATCACCCCTCCACTTT
CDR3aa: CASSVEGVGSPLHF

d_gene: -
v_gene: TRBV7-2
j_gene: TRBJ1-5
len: 13
CDR3nt: TGTGCCAGCAGCTTAGGCAGGGGACAGCCCCAGCATTTT
CDR3aa: CASSLGRGQPQHF

d_gene: -
v_gene: TRBV7-2
j_gene: TRBJ1-1
len: 14
CDR3nt: TGTGCCAGCAGCTTGGGACAAAGGAACACTGAAGCTTTCTTT
CDR3aa: CASSLGQRNTEAFF

d_gene: TRBD1
v_gene: TRBV7-8
j_gene: TRBJ1-5
len: 17
CDR3nt: TGTGCCAGCAGCAATTTTAACAGGGGGCTTAGCAATCAGCCCCAGCATTTT
CDR3aa: CASSNFNRGLSNQPQHF

d_gene: TRBD2
v_gene: TRBV19
j_gene: TRBJ2-7
len: 16
CDR3nt: TGTGCCAGTAGTATATCTATATCCGGGACTAGCTACGAGCAGTACTTC
CDR3aa: CASSISISGTSYEQYF

d_gene: -
v_gene: TRBV11-3
j_gene: TRBJ2-3
len: 13
CDR3nt: TGTGCCAGCAGCCGTGGAGGCACAGATACGCAGTATTTT
CDR3aa: CASSRGGTDTQYF

d_gene: TRBD1
v_gene: TRBV5-8
j_gene: TRBJ2-1
len: 14
CDR3nt: TGTGCCAGCAGGCTGGACAGGGGGCAGGAAACGCAGTTCTTC
CDR3aa: CASRLDRGQETQFF

d_gene: TRBD1
v_gene: TRBV28
j_gene: TRBJ2-1
len: 17
CDR3nt: TGTGCCAGCAGTTTAAGTTCGGGGGACAGGGGGCCACCTAAGCAGTTCTTC
CDR3aa: CASSLSSGDRGPPKQFF

d_gene: -
v_gene: TRBV5-6
j_gene: TRBJ2-5
len: 12
CDR3nt: TGTGCCAGCAGCGGGGGGGCCGGGACCCAGTACTTC
CDR3aa: CASSGGAGTQYF

d_gene: TRBD1
v_gene: TRBV5-8
j_gene: TRBJ1-5
len: 17
CDR3nt: TGTGCCAGCAGCTTGGTTGCGACAGGGGCCGTCGGGCAGCCCCAGCATTTT
CDR3aa: CASSLVATGAVGQPQHF